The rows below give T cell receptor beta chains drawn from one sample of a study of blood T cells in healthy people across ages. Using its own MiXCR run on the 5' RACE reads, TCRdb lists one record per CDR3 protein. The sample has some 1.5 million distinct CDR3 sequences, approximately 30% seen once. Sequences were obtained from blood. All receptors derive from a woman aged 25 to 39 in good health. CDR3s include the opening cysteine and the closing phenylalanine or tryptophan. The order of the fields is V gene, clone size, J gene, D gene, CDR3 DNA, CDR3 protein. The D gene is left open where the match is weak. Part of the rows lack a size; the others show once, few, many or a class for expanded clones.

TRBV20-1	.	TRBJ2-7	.	TGCAGTGCTGAGCGACAGGTCAATGAGCAGTACTTC	CSAERQVNEQYF
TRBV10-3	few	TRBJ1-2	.	TGTGCCATCAGTGAGCCCCGGGACCGCGGTAACTATGGCTACACCTTC	CAISEPRDRGNYGYTF
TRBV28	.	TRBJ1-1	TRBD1	TGTGCCAGCAGTGATACCGGGACAGGGCCGCCTGAAGCTTTCTTT	CASSDTGTGPPEAFF
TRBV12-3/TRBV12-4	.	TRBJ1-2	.	TGTGCCAGCGGGAGAATAGAGACTCGTGGCTACACCTTC	CASGRIETRGYTF
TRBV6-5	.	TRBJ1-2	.	TGTGCCAGCAGTTACTCGCCCTCCAGAGGCTACACCTTC	CASSYSPSRGYTF
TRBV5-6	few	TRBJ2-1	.	TGTGCCAGCAGCACCCGGAGGGGCCCCTACAATGAGCAGTTCTTC	CASSTRRGPYNEQFF
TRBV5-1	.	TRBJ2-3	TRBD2	TGCGCCAGCAGCATGACTAGCGGGGGGGCAGATACGCAGTATTTT	CASSMTSGGADTQYF
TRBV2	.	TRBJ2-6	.	TGTGCCAGCAGTGAATGGGAGGATGGGGCCAACGTCCTGACTTTC	CASSEWEDGANVLTF
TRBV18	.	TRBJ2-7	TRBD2	TGTGCCAGCTCACCCCCCAGCGGGAGATCGGACGAGCAGTACTTC	CASSPPSGRSDEQYF
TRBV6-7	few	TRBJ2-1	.	TGTGCCAGCAATGTTGGGTGGTCGGGGAGCTCCTACAATGAGCAGTTCTTC	CASNVGWSGSSYNEQFF
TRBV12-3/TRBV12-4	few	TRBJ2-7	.	TGTGCCAGCAGTCCGGGGGCTAGCCCGTCCTACGAGCAGTACTTC	CASSPGASPSYEQYF
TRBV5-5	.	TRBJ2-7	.	TGTGCCAGCAGCCCCTTGCCTAGGGGTGGCTACGAGCAGTACTTC	CASSPLPRGGYEQYF
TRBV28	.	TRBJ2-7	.	TGTGCCAGCAGTTTGGAGGGATGGAGCTACAAGCAGTACTTC	CASSLEGWSYKQYF
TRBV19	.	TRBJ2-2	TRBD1	TGTGCCAGTAGCTCTGGAAAGACAGGGAACACCGGGGAGCGGTTTTTT	CASSSGKTGNTGERFF
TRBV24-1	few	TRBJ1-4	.	TGTGCCACCAGTGATTCCGTCCAGGGAGGTGTTCGCGGAGAAAAACTGTTTTTT	CATSDSVQGGVRGEKLFF
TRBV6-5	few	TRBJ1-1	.	TGTGCCAGCAGTCACGGGACTGTTGGGGCTTTCTTT	CASSHGTVGAFF
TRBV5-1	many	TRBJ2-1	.	TGCGCCAGCAGCTTGGGGGCCGTCAATGAGCAGTTCTTC	CASSLGAVNEQFF
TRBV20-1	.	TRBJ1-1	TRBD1	TGCAGTGCGAGGAAGACAGGGGGGATGAACACTGAAGCTTTCTTT	CSARKTGGMNTEAFF
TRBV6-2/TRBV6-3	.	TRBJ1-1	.	TGTGCCAGCAGTTACGTATGGGGAACTGAAGCTTTCTTT	CASSYVWGTEAFF
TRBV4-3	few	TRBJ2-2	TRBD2	TGCGCCAGCAGCCAAGTTGGCCTAGGCCGAGCGGGAGGGACCGGGGAGCTGTTTTTT	CASSQVGLGRAGGTGELFF
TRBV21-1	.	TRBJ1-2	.	TGTGCCAGCAGCAAAGAGGGGTCCGGGTCTGGCTACACCTTC	CASSKEGSGSGYTF
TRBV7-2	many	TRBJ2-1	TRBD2	TGTGCCAGCAGCTTAGGACTAGCGGGTATACCCGGGAGCTCCTACAATGAGCAGTTCTTC	CASSLGLAGIPGSSYNEQFF
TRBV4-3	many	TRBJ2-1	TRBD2	TGCGCCAGCAGCCAAGAAACTAGCGGGGGCTACAATGAGCAGTTCTTC	CASSQETSGGYNEQFF
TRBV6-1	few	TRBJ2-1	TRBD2	TGTGCCAGCAGTGACCACTCCCTGGGAGCGGGAGGGGTGAATGAGCAGTTCTTC	CASSDHSLGAGGVNEQFF
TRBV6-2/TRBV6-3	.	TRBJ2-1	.	TGTGCCAGCAGCAACAGGGTGAGGGGAAATGAGCAGTTCTTC	CASSNRVRGNEQFF
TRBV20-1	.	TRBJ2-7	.	TGCAGTGCTCCCCCTCTAGAGGCCACCTGCGAGCAGTACTTC	CSAPPLEATCEQYF
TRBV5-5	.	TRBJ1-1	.	TGTGCCAGCAGCTGGGAGGCGGAGGGCACTGAAGCTTTCTTT	CASSWEAEGTEAFF
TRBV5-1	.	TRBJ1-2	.	TGCGCCAGCAGCTTGGGGAAGGGGGTTAACTATGGCTACACCTTC	CASSLGKGVNYGYTF
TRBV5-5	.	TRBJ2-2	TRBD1	TGTGCCAGCAGCGGTGCCGCCAGGACAGGGTCCGGGGAGCTGTTTTTT	CASSGAARTGSGELFF
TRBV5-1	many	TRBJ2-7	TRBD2	TGCGCCAGCAGCTTAACTAGCGGGATACACTACGAGCAGTACTTC	CASSLTSGIHYEQYF
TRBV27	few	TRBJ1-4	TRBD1	TGTGCCAGCAGTTCCAGGCCGACAGGGGGCCGGGGCATTGCAACTAATGAAAAACTGTTTTTT	CASSSRPTGGRGIATNEKLFF
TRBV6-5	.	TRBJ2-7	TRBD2	TGTGCCAGCAGTAACCTAGCGGGAGCCTCCTACGAGCAGTACTTC	CASSNLAGASYEQYF
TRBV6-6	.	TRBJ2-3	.	TGTGCCAGCACCGTAGACAGCACAGATACGCAGTATTTT	CASTVDSTDTQYF
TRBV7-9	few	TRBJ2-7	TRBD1	TGTGCCAGCAGCCTACAGGGGGAGTACGAGCAGTACTTC	CASSLQGEYEQYF
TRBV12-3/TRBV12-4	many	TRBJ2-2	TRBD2	TGTGCCAGCAGTCTCTCGACTAGCGGGGGGGCCGGGGAGCTGTTTTTT	CASSLSTSGGAGELFF
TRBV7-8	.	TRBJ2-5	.	TGTGTCAGCAGCTTCCGCGAGCAAGGGACCCAGTACTTC	CVSSFREQGTQYF
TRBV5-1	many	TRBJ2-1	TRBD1	TGCGCCAGCAGCATAGGATCGGACAGGGGGAATGAGCAGTTCTTC	CASSIGSDRGNEQFF
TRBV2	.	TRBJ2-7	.	TGTGCCAGCAGTGGGGGTGGGAACTACGAGCGGTACTTC	CASSGGGNYERYF
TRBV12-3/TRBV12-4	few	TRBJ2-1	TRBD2	TGTGCCAGCAGTGTAGGACTAGCGGGAGCTGGAAATGAGCAGTTCTTC	CASSVGLAGAGNEQFF
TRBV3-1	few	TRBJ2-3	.	TGTGCCACCAGCCAAACTTCTAGCACAGATACGCAGTATTTT	CATSQTSSTDTQYF
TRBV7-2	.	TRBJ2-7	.	TGTGCCGGCAGCCCTCGACTAGGTGGGCAGTACTTC	CAGSPRLGGQYF
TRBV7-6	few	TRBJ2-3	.	TGTGCCAGCAGTCCTTTAGTCACAGATACGCAGTATTTT	CASSPLVTDTQYF
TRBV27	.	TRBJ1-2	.	TGTGCCAGCAGCCTCCGAGACGGGGGTGGCTACACCTTC	CASSLRDGGGYTF
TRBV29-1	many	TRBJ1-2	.	TGCAGCGTTGCAGATAACAACTATGGCTACACCTTC	CSVADNNYGYTF
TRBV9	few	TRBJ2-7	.	TGTGCCAGCAGCGTAGATTGGGGATCCTACGAGCAGTACTTC	CASSVDWGSYEQYF
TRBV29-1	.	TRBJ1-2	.	TGCAGCGTTGAAGTCGGGACGGGCTATGGCTACACCTTC	CSVEVGTGYGYTF
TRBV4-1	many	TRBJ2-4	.	TGCGCCAGCAGCCAAGGGCCACTCTCCGGAGCCAAAAACATTCAGTACTTC	CASSQGPLSGAKNIQYF
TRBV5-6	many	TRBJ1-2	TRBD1	TGTGCCAGCAGCTCCGGGACAGTCTATGGCTACACCTTC	CASSSGTVYGYTF
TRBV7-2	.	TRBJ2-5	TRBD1	TGTGCCAGCAGCCCCTCGACAGGGGGCGCGTGTACAGAGCAGTACTTC	CASSPSTGGACTEQYF
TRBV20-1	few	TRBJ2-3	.	TGCAGTGCTAGAGATTGGGGGCGAGGCGCAGATACGCAGTATTTT	CSARDWGRGADTQYF